The T cell receptor beta chain under discussion was sequenced for a study of blood T cell repertoires in COVID-19. Background on the study: Both acute and convalescent COVID-19 samples were obtained from the United States, Italy and Spain. T cells, B-cell-depleted T cells, or PBMCs provided the cDNA or gDNA that served as material.

In the study's own analysis: From reference gene primer amplification, estimates of nucleated cell counts were derived. TCRdb's table, derived via immunoSEQ multiplex PCR, lists solely in-frame clones and lacks some. V and J calls and clone size are given by that table; D and trimming were obtained from the DNA. The table shows approximately 250,000 clones, with about 90% occurring only once. CDR1 and CDR2 from the germline V gene are LNHDA and SQIVND (reference sequence). The CDR3 is 17 residues long. J gave up 2 bases and V 5 bases, and 7 bases lay outside the gene matches. In assigning cohorts, the study relied on participant-reported clinical history.

The sequenced sample consisted of PBMCs or T cells enriched from blood (not recorded which). The gene calls are TRBV19 and TRBJ2-6, with 9 bases identical to TRBD1. This TCR was recovered from a woman under 40 with acute COVID-19. The CDR3 here is CASSRLDRGAGANVLTF. The CDR3 nucleotides read TGTGCCAGTAGTCGCTTGGACAGGGGAGCTGGGGCCAACGTCCTGACTTTC.